This entry concerns a single TCR beta chain. Its antigen remains undetermined. Base qualities are missing; no much larger clone stands one base away. The CDR3, cysteine through phenylalanine, is 15 amino acids long. The DNA shown is the 45-base CDR3, in frame from base 1. In the germline V gene, CDR1 corresponds to SGHAT and CDR2 to FQNNGV. The germline V end is reduced by 5 bases and the J end by 0 bases; junction bases left unmatched: 5. Synthetic TCR analog templates were spiked into each PCR so that absolute template abundance could be estimated from read counts. The immunoSEQ assay was used to amplify TCRbeta CDR3 regions from genomic DNA with bias-controlled V and J gene primers. Rearranged TCRbeta segments were sequenced at approximately 20X coverage. The authors processed their data as follows. Clustering was used to correct sequencing errors, and CDR3s were annotated against IMGT so that V, D and J genes could be assigned. Downstream analyses used only productive TCRbeta rearrangements, leaving out any out-of-frame or stop-codon sequences. Clonality was calculated as one minus the Shannon entropy normalized by the log of the number of unique productive sequences. Clones differing between time points or between blood and tumor were identified by Fisher's exact test with Benjamini-Hochberg correction at adjusted p below 0.01. TCRdb obtained this table from immuneACCESS and retained in-frame rearrangements with V and J assigned. These tables miss some clones; where compared with another copy, unresolved V genes account for less than half of the shortfall, and the remainder is unexplained. V and J calls and clone size are given by that table; D and trimming were obtained from the DNA. This sample holds about 95,000 clones; around 89% were observed only once. In total, the top ten clones hold around 1.7% of the sample.

This entry belongs to a study of PD-L1 blockade in urothelial cancer (dated by TCRdb to the late 2010s). For the wider study: All patients started therapy around 2014 and received atezolizumab 1,200 mg intravenously every 3 weeks. About 85% of the roughly 29 patients were males with bladder-origin urothelial cancer, and about 60% of the roughly 30 reported a prior smoking history. An ECOG performance status of 0 or 1 was recorded for the patients, and 0 to 3 prior chemotherapy regimens had been received by the patients. Blood samples were analyzed at 3 weeks after treatment start (second dose) and at 6 weeks after treatment start. Blood samples gave median yields of around 140,000 T cells and 82,636 unique TCRs, along with a median clonality of 0.080. An exploratory multi-omic analysis was conducted of the somatic, immune and clinical correlates of response to PD-L1 blockade with atezolizumab in urothelial cancer. TCR sequencing covered pretreatment tumor samples and matched, serially collected peripheral blood taken before and after atezolizumab treatment. Durable clinical benefit was defined as a progression-free survival longer than 6 months, and TCR features were additionally tested against progression-free survival and overall survival. In the same patients who had TCR sequencing, pretreatment tumors also underwent whole exome sequencing and RNA sequencing. Durable clinical benefit was achieved by nine patients but not by the remaining 20. Approximately 29 patients had pretreatment blood TCR-seq, some 25 had at least one posttreatment blood collection, and some 25 had tumor TCR-seq. What the study reported, not specific to this receptor: Improved progression-free and overall survival was associated with having pretreatment peripheral blood TCR clonality below the median. Greater expansion of tumor-associated TCR clones in peripheral blood 3 weeks after the start of treatment was observed in patients with durable benefit (n ≈ 24, p = 0.022). Because of the small sample size (n ≈ 27) and the many exploratory analyses performed, the results are intended to be regarded as hypothesis-generating.

The time point label for this specimen denotes: pretreatment peripheral blood. A total of roughly 30 patients with locally advanced or metastatic urothelial carcinoma, treated at Memorial Sloan Kettering on a trial protocol, made up the cohort. Peripheral blood mononuclear cells were collected pretreatment and during treatment, at between 1 and 8 total time points per patient. The Qiagen DNeasy Blood extraction kit was used to purify genomic DNA from total PBMCs and tumor samples. Collected pretreatment and during treatment, PBMCs were isolated and stored as previously described. The chain joins TRBV11-2 to TRBJ2-3; the junction holds 7 bases that match TRBD1. The specimen comprised PBMCs, sampled around atezolizumab (anti-PD-L1) treatment. The clonotype was recovered from a man in his sixties with urothelial cancer. The nucleotides read TGTGCCAGCAGCCCAGGGGGACCTAGCACAGATACGCAGTATTTT. This gives the protein CASSPGGPSTDTQYF.